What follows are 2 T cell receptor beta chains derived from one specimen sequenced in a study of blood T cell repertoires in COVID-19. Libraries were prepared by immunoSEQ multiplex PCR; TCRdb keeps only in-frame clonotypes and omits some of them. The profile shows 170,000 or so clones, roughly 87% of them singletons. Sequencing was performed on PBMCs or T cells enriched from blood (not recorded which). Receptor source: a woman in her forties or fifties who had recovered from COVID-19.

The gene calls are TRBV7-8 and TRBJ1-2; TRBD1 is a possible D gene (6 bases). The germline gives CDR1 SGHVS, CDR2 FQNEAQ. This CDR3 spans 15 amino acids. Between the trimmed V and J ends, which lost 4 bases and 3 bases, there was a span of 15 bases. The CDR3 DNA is TGTGCCAGCAGCTCTCGATGGGACACAGACTATGGCTACACCTTC. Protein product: CASSSRWDTDYGYTF.

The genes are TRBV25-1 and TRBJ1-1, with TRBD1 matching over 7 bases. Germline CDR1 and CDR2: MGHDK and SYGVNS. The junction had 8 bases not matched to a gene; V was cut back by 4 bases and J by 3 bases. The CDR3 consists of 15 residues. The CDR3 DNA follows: TGTGCCAGCAGTGCCTTGACAGGGATCGACACTGAAGCTTTCTTT. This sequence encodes CASSALTGIDTEAFF.